What follows are 25 T cell receptor beta chains derived from one specimen sequenced in a study of Tregs in tolerant kidney transplant recipients. Sequenced by immunoSEQ multiplex PCR; TCRdb stores in-frame clones only, minus some. Its table lists about 23,000 clones. Related graft donors supplied nonmyeloablative bone marrow transplants, and mixed chimerism was transient. The starting material was CD4+ T cells from blood (PBMCs), obtained 6 months after the transplant. The source of these receptors is a human patient who received a combined kidney and bone marrow transplant. Some of these T cells may belong to the graft donor.

Regarding this clone: The missing CDR3 end, 3 residues past where the read stops, is filled in from the germline J gene. The chain is built from TRBV29-1 and TRBJ1-2; 10 nucleotides agree with TRBD1. CDR1 and CDR2 from the germline V gene are SQVTM and ANQGSEA. There are 16 residues in the CDR3. V was pared by 1 base and J by 7 bases, with 12 bases of the junction left unmatched. CDR3 sequence reads: CSVEGGTGVGGIGYTF. Incomplete CDR3 DNA: TGCAGCGTTGAAGGAGGGACAGGGGTCGGGGGCATTGGC. Full variable domain (outside the CDR3, taken from reference TRBV29-1 and TRBJ1-2): SAVISQKPSRDICQRGTSLTIQCQVDSQVTMMFWYRQQPGQSLTLIATANQGSEATYESGFVIDKFPISRPNLTFSTLTVSNMSPEDSSIYLCSVEGGTGVGGIGYTFGSGTRLTVV.

Notes on this clone: The CDR3 extends 3 residues past the end of the read, so its final part is completed from the germline J gene. The V gene is TRBV6-2 or TRBV6-3, the J gene TRBJ2-5; the D gene is possibly TRBD2 (5 bases). V shed 4 bases and J shed 1 base, with 13 bases lying between them. Per germline, CDR1 MNHEY and CDR2 SVGEGT. The CDR3 sequence is 15 residues long. This CDR3 reads CASSLTRGPQETQYF. Incomplete CDR3 DNA: TGTGCCAGCAGTTTGACCCGCGGGCCCCAAGAGACC.

Concerning this clone: The read terminates 3 residues before the CDR3 end, so the remaining end is supplied by the germline J gene. This sequence joins TRBV19 and TRBJ1-1; unclear D gene. Germline V gene sequence: CDR1 LNHDA, CDR2 SQIVND (reference sequence). V lost 8 bases and J lost 0, with 13 bases in between. This CDR3 is built from 14 residues. The CDR3 loop reads CASRRGGLNTEAFF. The covered CDR3 bases are TGTGCCAGTCGACGGGGAGGTCTGAACACTGAA. Supplemented by reference TRBV19 and TRBJ1-1, the full variable domain reads DGGITQSPKYLFRKEGQNVTLSCEQNLNHDAMYWYRQDPGQGLRLIYYSQIVNDFQKGDIAEGYSVSREKKESFPLTVTSAQKNPTAFYLCASRRGGLNTEAFFGQGTRLTVV.

Concerning this clone itself: The missing CDR3 end, 3 residues past where the read stops, is filled in from the germline J gene. V usage is TRBV5-4 and J usage is TRBJ2-7, with D unclear. The V and J ends lost 0 bases and 3 bases respectively, with 4 bases between them. From germline, CDR1 is SGHNT and CDR2 YYREEE (reference sequence). This CDR3 spans 12 amino acids. The CDR3 bases that were read are TGTGCCAGCAGCTTGGACGGCTACGAG. Translated, it gives CASSLDGYE. The complete CDR3 reads CASSLDGYEQYF.

This clone is identified as medium-sized (0.01 to 0.1%) from frequency. The DNA read from the CDR3 is TGTGCCAGTAGTATAGCGGGCAGGGATGAAAAA. Amino acid sequence: CASSIAGRDEK. Given in full, the CDR3 is CASSIAGRDEKLFF. J is TRBJ1-4 and V is TRBV19; D perhaps matches TRBD1 (5 bases). The DNA ends 3 residues before the CDR3 does, and the rest of the CDR3 is filled in from the germline J gene. Looked up from germline, CDR1 is LNHDA and CDR2 is SQIVND (reference sequence). This CDR3 is built from 14 residues. Deletions cut 1 base from V and 6 bases from J, with 9 bases between.

Concerning this clone itself: The read terminates 3 residues ahead of where the CDR3 ends, so the germline J gene completes it. This rearrangement joins TRBV18 to TRBJ2-7; 7 nucleotides align to TRBD2. Looked up from germline, CDR1 is KGHSH and CDR2 is LQKENI. Trimming cost V 3 bases and J 3 bases; bases outside gene matches: 5. The CDR3 consists of 14 residues. The part of the CDR3 DNA that was read is TGTGCCAGCTCACCCCGGGACTATAACTACGAG. Protein: CASSPRDYNYE. The full CDR3 is CASSPRDYNYEQYF. The full variable domain, its missing parts supplied by reference TRBV18 and TRBJ2-7, is NAGVMQNPRHLVRRRGQEARLRCSPMKGHSHVYWYRQLPEEGLKFMVYLQKENIIDESGMPKERFSAEFPKEGPSILRIQQVVRGDSAAYFCASSPRDYNYEQYFGPGTRLTVT.

Note on this clone: The read stops 3 residues short of the end of the CDR3; the missing end is completed from the germline J gene. The genes are TRBV28 and TRBJ2-2; 9 bases are shared with TRBD1. Germline V gene lookup returns CDR1 MDHEN and CDR2 SYDVKM. The CDR3 sequence is 15 residues long. With 4 bases clipped from V and 3 bases from J, the junction kept 3 bases outside the gene matches. CDR3 residues: CASSWGTGYTGELFF. The DNA read from the CDR3 is TGTGCCAGCAGTTGGGGGACAGGGTACACCGGGGAG.

The CDR3 sequence is CASSHQGSPSGANVLTF. The DNA read from the CDR3 is TGTGCCAGCAGTCATCAGGGATCCCCCTCTGGGGCCAACGTC. The chain links TRBV6-2 or TRBV6-3 to TRBJ2-6; the D gene is possibly TRBD1 (5 bases). The observed sequence ends 3 residues before the CDR3 terminus, with the missing tail filled in from the germline J gene. CDR1 and CDR2 (germline): MNHEY, SVGEGT. With 5 bases removed from V and 0 bases from J, the gap between germline ends came to 14 bases. CDR3 length: 17 amino acids.

As to this clone: Coverage ceases 3 residues before the CDR3 finishes, and the germline J gene fills in the end. The gene calls are TRBV7-8 and TRBJ1-5; D gene uncertain. V gave up 5 bases and J gave up 1 base, with 15 bases separating them. This CDR3 comprises 16 residues. Germline assignment: CDR1 SGHVS and CDR2 FQNEAQ. CDR3 protein: CASSGGGVLSNQPQHF. The sequenced part of the CDR3 DNA is TGTGCCAGCAGCGGCGGAGGTGTCCTCAGCAATCAGCCC.

Points on this clone: The missing CDR3 end, 3 residues past where the read stops, is filled in from the germline J gene. The rearrangement links TRBV4-1 to TRBJ2-5, with 10 positions matching TRBD2. There are 13 residues in the CDR3. Germline CDR1 and CDR2: MGHRA and YSYEKL. With V trimmed by 4 bases and J by 4 bases, 0 bases remained unmatched. Here the CDR3 reads CASSLAGGETQYF. The sequenced part of the CDR3 DNA is TGCGCCAGCAGCCTAGCGGGGGGAGAGACC.

To note about this clone: The CDR3 is cut off 3 residues early in the read; its end comes from the germline J gene. The genes are TRBV5-1 and TRBJ2-7; TRBD1 agrees at 8 bases. The CDR3 consists of 13 residues. Germline V gene lookup returns CDR1 SGHRS and CDR2 YFSETQ. V was pared by 6 bases and J by 5 bases, with 7 bases of the junction left unmatched. The part of the CDR3 DNA that was read is TGCGCCAGCACCCTGATGACAGGGGACGAG. It is translated as CASTLMTGDE. The full CDR3 sequence reads CASTLMTGDEQYF.

Concerning this clone: The CDR3 end is not reached by the read, which stops 3 residues before it; the germline J gene fills it in. V and J are TRBV20-1 and TRBJ2-7; TRBD1 might be the D (6 bases). The CDR3 has 12 residues. The ends were cut back, 6 bases at V and 1 base at J, with 10 bases in the middle. Germline-derived CDR1 and CDR2 are DFQATT and SNEGSKA (reference sequence). The sequenced part of the CDR3 DNA is TGCAGTGCAAACAGGGATTCCTACGAG. As protein: CSANRDSYE. The CDR3 in its entirety is CSANRDSYEQYF.

This clone counts as medium-sized by frequency. The read terminates 3 residues before the CDR3 end, so the remaining end is supplied by the germline J gene. The chain joins TRBV10-3 to TRBJ1-2, with D possibly TRBD1 on 5 matching bases. The CDR3 spans 13 residues. The ends were cut back, 8 bases at V and 4 bases at J, with 14 bases in the middle. The germline CDR1 and CDR2 sequences are ENHRY and SYGVKD. This chain's CDR3 is CAISGDRIYGYTF. The sequenced CDR3 bases are TGTGCCATCTCGGGGGACCGCATCTATGGC.

As for this clone: Coverage ceases 3 residues before the CDR3 finishes, and the germline J gene fills in the end. The rearrangement uses TRBV20-1 and TRBJ2-7; possibly TRBD2 for D (5 bases). Looked up from germline, CDR1 is DFQATT and CDR2 is SNEGSKA (reference sequence). The ends were cut back, 6 bases at V and 3 bases at J, with 12 bases in the middle. The CDR3 consists of 12 residues. The CDR3: CSAGGGYYEQYF. The part of the CDR3 DNA that was read is TGCAGTGCCGGTGGCGGGTACTACGAG.

Notes on this clone: The read stops 3 residues short of the end of the CDR3; the missing end is completed from the germline J gene. The rearrangement joins TRBV7-9 to TRBJ1-5; D may be TRBD1 (6 bases). The CDR3 has 13 residues. Deletions cut 5 bases from V and 4 bases from J, with 9 bases between. Germline V gene data show CDR1 as SEHNR and CDR2 as FQNEAQ (reference sequence). This CDR3 reads CASSDGTNQPQHF. The part of the CDR3 DNA that was read is TGTGCCAGCAGCGACGGGACAAATCAGCCC.

With respect to this clone: The CDR3 end is not reached by the read, which stops 3 residues before it; the germline J gene fills it in. The rearrangement joins TRBV18 to TRBJ2-4; D not certain. There are 16 residues in the CDR3. Per the germline V gene, CDR1 is KGHSH and CDR2 is LQKENI. V lost 3 bases, J lost 0 bases, and 12 bases lay in between. The CDR3 reads CASSPLTKKAKNIQYF. The CDR3 DNA, read in part, is TGTGCCAGCTCACCGCTAACGAAAAAAGCCAAAAACATT.

Turning to this clone: The CDR3 end falls 3 residues outside the read, so it is completed with the germline J gene. The chain links TRBV6-2 or TRBV6-3 to TRBJ2-2; D unclear. Germline-derived CDR1 and CDR2 are MNHEY and SVGEGT. CDR3 length: 15 amino acids. The ends were cut back, 2 bases at V and 6 bases at J, with 13 bases in the middle. The CDR3 sequence is CASSYPASWAGELFF. The part of the CDR3 DNA that was read is TGTGCCAGCAGTTACCCCGCTAGTTGGGCCGGGGAG.

A remark on this clone: The read stops 3 residues short of the end of the CDR3; the missing end is completed from the germline J gene. The rearrangement joins TRBV19 to TRBJ2-4, with 7 nucleotides matching TRBD2. With 7 bases clipped from V and 3 bases from J, the junction kept 9 bases outside the gene matches. CDR1 is LNHDA, CDR2 SQIVND, per germline (reference sequence). There are 15 residues in the CDR3. The covered CDR3 bases are TGTGCCAGTACTCGGGGTAGCGGGCGCAAAAACATT. Translation: CASTRGSGRKNI. The full CDR3 protein reads CASTRGSGRKNIQYF.

As regards this clone: The sequenced fragment ends 3 residues before the CDR3 boundary, so the rest is inferred from the germline J gene. The V gene is TRBV11-3, the J gene TRBJ2-1, with a possible D match to TRBD1 (5 bases). V gave up 5 bases and J gave up 0 bases, with 11 bases separating them. From germline, CDR1 is SGHNT and CDR2 YENEEA. The CDR3 spans 15 residues. CDR3 DNA, as far as it was read: TGTGCCAGCAGCCCGGACACACTCTCCTACAATGAG. Its translation: CASSPDTLSYNE. The whole CDR3 sequence reads CASSPDTLSYNEQFF.

By frequency, this clone registers medium-sized. Read coverage stops 3 residues before the CDR3 terminus; the germline J gene supplies the remainder. The chain recombines TRBV7-2 with TRBJ1-2; D is ambiguous. CDR1 is SGHTA and CDR2 is FQGNSA in the germline V gene. The CDR3 has 13 amino acids. V lost 4 bases, J lost 2 bases, and 8 bases lay in between. The CDR3 protein is CASSSTTNYGYTF. Incomplete CDR3 DNA: TGTGCCAGCAGCTCCACGACAAACTATGGC. Based on the CDR3 plus reference TRBV7-2 and TRBJ1-2, the full variable domain is GAGVSQSPSNKVTEKGKDVELRCDPISGHTALYWYRQSLGQGLEFLIYFQGNSAPDKSGLPSDRFSAERTGGSVSTLTIQRTQQEDSAVYLCASSSTTNYGYTFGSGTRLTVV.

With respect to this clone: The read comes to an end 3 residues before the CDR3 does, leaving the germline J gene to fill in the end. The sample carries other DNA sequences with the same CDR3. The rearrangement uses TRBV7-2 and TRBJ1-2; 8 bases fit TRBD1. With V trimmed by 4 bases and J by 4 bases, 5 bases remained unmatched. This CDR3 region has 14 residues. The germline gives CDR1 SGHTA, CDR2 FQGNSA. CDR3 amino acids: CASSSDRGPYGYTF. The CDR3 bases that were read are TGTGCCAGCAGCTCCGACAGGGGTCCCTATGGC.

As concerns this clone: The CDR3 end falls 3 residues outside the read, so it is completed with the germline J gene. The J gene is TRBJ2-7, the V gene TRBV2; D remains unclear. Germline CDR1 and CDR2: SNHLY and FYNNEI. The CDR3 runs 11 residues. The V end was cut by 4 bases, the J end by 4 bases, with 5 bases between. CDR3 amino acids: CASSVLYEQYF. CDR3 DNA (partial): TGTGCCAGCAGTGTATTATACGAG.

As to this clone: The junction departs from the called germline gene at one end, perhaps through a read error. The CDR3 end lies 3 residues beyond the end of the read and is filled in from the germline J gene. The J gene is TRBJ2-7, the V gene TRBV6-1; 7 nucleotides match TRBD1. CDR3 length: 14 residues. Germline V CDR1 and CDR2: MNHNS, SASEGT. The sequenced part of the CDR3 DNA is TGTGCCGGCAGTGACGCGGACAGGCCTTACGAG. This translates into CAGSDADRPYE. The entire CDR3 is CAGSDADRPYEQYF.

On this clone: The read halts 3 residues ahead of the CDR3 end, with the missing end drawn from the germline J gene. The chain links TRBV7-2 to TRBJ2-5, with TRBD2 identical over 9 bases. After removal of 0 bases from V and 4 bases from J, the junction contained 9 bases not matched to a gene. Germline CDR1 is SGHTA and CDR2 is FQGNSA. This CDR3 has 17 amino acids. This chain's CDR3 is CASSLATLSGRRETQYF. The CDR3 bases that were read are TGTGCCAGCAGCTTAGCGACGTTAAGCGGGAGGCGAGAGACC. The full variable domain, completed using reference TRBV7-2 and TRBJ2-5, is GAGVSQSPSNKVTEKGKDVELRCDPISGHTALYWYRQSLGQGLEFLIYFQGNSAPDKSGLPSDRFSAERTGGSVSTLTIQRTQQEDSAVYLCASSLATLSGRRETQYFGPGTRLLVL.

Worth noting for this clone: The CDR3 is cut off 3 residues early in the read; its end comes from the germline J gene. The V call is TRBV19, the J call TRBJ1-2, with 11 nucleotides matching TRBD1. Germline V gene data show CDR1 as LNHDA and CDR2 as SQIVND (reference sequence). There are 16 residues in the CDR3. V lost 5 bases and J lost 4; bases outside the gene matches: 9. The sequenced part of the CDR3 DNA is TGTGCCAGTAGTTTTGGCGGGGGACAGGGGGTCTATGGC. Its protein is CASSFGGGQGVYG. The entire CDR3 is CASSFGGGQGVYGYTF.